This T cell receptor beta chain was obtained from a study of blood T cell repertoires in COVID-19. About the research overall: T cells, B-cell-depleted T cells, or PBMCs supplied cDNA or gDNA.

As processed by the authors: Researchers report that nucleated cell counts were estimated from reference gene primer amplification. Sequenced by immunoSEQ multiplex PCR; TCRdb stores in-frame clones only, minus some. V and J calls and clone size are given by that table; D and trimming were obtained from the DNA. The sample lists roughly 75,000 clones, roughly 87% occurring once. This CDR3 spans 17 amino acids. The germline V gene has CDR1 SGHVS and CDR2 FQNEAQ. With V trimmed by 8 bases and J by 4 bases, 17 bases remained unmatched. Sequencing was carried out using peripheral blood. This sequence originates from a man aged 45 to 65 with acute or convalescent COVID-19. The chain is built from TRBV7-8 and TRBJ2-7, with 10 bases matching TRBD2. This CDR3 is CASLSGRALGATYEQYF. The CDR3 coding sequence is TGTGCCAGCTTGAGCGGGAGGGCCCTCGGTGCAACGTACGAGCAGTACTTC.